Included here is one T cell receptor beta chain sequence, with context. This record belongs to a study of blood T cell repertoires in COVID-19. Study information: Donors in the United States, Italy and Spain gave samples during acute or convalescent COVID-19. The analysed material was cDNA or gDNA that came from T cells, B-cell-depleted T cells, or PBMCs.

Profiling relied on immunoSEQ multiplex PCR, and the TCRdb table lists in-frame clones only, not all of them. This table holds some 300,000 clones, 65% to 90% found once. Recruits, aged about 18 to 89 years, lived in 25 or so US areas. There are 15 residues in the CDR3. V gave up 4 bases and J gave up 7 bases; unmatched junction bases: 8. Germline V CDR1 and CDR2: SGHRS, YFSETQ. V gene TRBV5-1 combines with J gene TRBJ1-2, with 12 bases matching TRBD1. The specimen sequenced was PBMCs or T cells enriched from blood (not recorded which). The clonotype comes from a man younger than 40 who had recovered from COVID-19. The CDR3 loop reads CASSIGGTGGLGYTF. Here the CDR3 DNA reads TGCGCCAGCAGCATTGGGGGGACAGGGGGCCTTGGCTACACCTTC.